The 31 T cell receptor beta chains below all came from one sample that was sequenced in a study of blood T cell repertoires in COVID-19. Clones were sequenced by immunoSEQ multiplex PCR, and TCRdb holds only the in-frame ones, with some missing. This table holds 200,000 to 250,000 clones, 85% to 90% found once. The material sequenced was peripheral blood. The receptors originated from a man older than 75 with acute or convalescent COVID-19.

The chain uses TRBV6-6 and TRBJ2-2, with 11 bases matching TRBD2. V shed 5 bases and J 6 bases; nucleotides not matched to a gene: 5. This CDR3 has 15 amino acids. Germline V gene lookup returns CDR1 MNHNY and CDR2 SVGAGI (reference sequence). CDR3 coding DNA: TGTGCCAGCAGTGATAGCGGGAGGGCCCCCGGGGAGCTGTTTTTT. As protein: CASSDSGRAPGELFF.

This chain connects TRBV12-3 or TRBV12-4 to TRBJ2-4, with a possible D match to TRBD1 (7 bases). Trimming shortened V by 8 bases and J by 1 base, and 9 bases separated the two germline ends. This CDR3 has 13 amino acids. The CDR3 sequence: CASQGGAKNIQYF. The CDR3 DNA follows: TGTGCCAGCCAGGGGGGTGCCAAAAACATTCAGTACTTC.

This sequence joins TRBV10-3 and TRBJ2-7; 8 bases are shared with TRBD2. CDR3 length: 14 amino acids. CDR1 is ENHRY, CDR2 SYGVKD, per germline. J was trimmed by 1 base and V by 4 bases; bases with no gene match: 3. The CDR3 nucleotides are TGTGCCATCAGTGCTAGCGGGTCGTCCTACGAGCAGTACTTC. The encoded protein is CAISASGSSYEQYF.

V usage is TRBV18 and J usage is TRBJ2-1; weak D call: TRBD2 (6 bases). Per the germline V gene, CDR1 is KGHSH and CDR2 is LQKENI. This CDR3 region has 15 residues. V lost 0 bases to trimming and J lost 4 bases, with 10 bases between them. CDR3 in amino acids: CASSPPGLTYNEQFF. The CDR3 DNA reads as TGTGCCAGCTCACCACCGGGACTTACGTACAATGAGCAGTTCTTC.

The chain uses TRBV5-1 and TRBJ2-5; TRBD1 aligns across 7 bases. Germline V gene sequence: CDR1 SGHRS, CDR2 YFSETQ. Trimming at V came to 5 bases and at J to 2 bases, leaving 3 bases not matched to a gene. The length of the CDR3 is 13 residues. In nucleotides, the CDR3 is TGCGCCAGCAGAACGACAGGGCAAGAGACCCAGTACTTC. Translated: CASRTTGQETQYF.

This chain uses TRBV24-1 with TRBJ2-3; 7 bases match TRBD2. Germline lookup yields CDR1 KGHDR and CDR2 SFDVKD. V lost 8 bases to trimming and J lost 3 bases; unmatched junction nucleotides: 4. This CDR3 is built from 13 residues. The CDR3 DNA is TGTGCCACCAACGGCGGGAGAACAGATACGCAGTATTTT. Translated, it gives CATNGGRTDTQYF.

The chain uses TRBV3-1 (or the pseudogene TRBV3-2) and TRBJ2-3, with 7 bases that match TRBD2. This CDR3 is built from 13 residues. In germline, CDR1 is LGHDT, CDR2 YNNKEL (reference sequence). The ends lost 4 bases at V and 10 bases at J; junction bases unmatched: 8. CDR3 sequence: CASSREGVGPQYF. In nucleotides, the CDR3 is TGTGCCAGCAGCCGGGAGGGAGTGGGGCCGCAGTATTTT.

This sequence joins TRBV27 and TRBJ2-5, with 13 positions matching TRBD2. The CDR3 runs to 20 residues. J was trimmed by 5 bases and V by 2 bases; bases with no gene match: 17. Germline CDR1 reads MNHEY; CDR2 reads SMNVEV (reference sequence). In nucleotides, the CDR3 is TGTGCCAGCAGTTTAAGCCGGGGAGGACTAGCGGGAGCTGGTAGGGAGACCCAGTACTTC. As protein: CASSLSRGGLAGAGRETQYF.

This chain links TRBV19 with TRBJ2-2; the match to TRBD2 covers 10 bases. Germline loops: CDR1 LNHDA, CDR2 SQIVND (reference sequence). Unmatched junction bases numbered 16, after V lost 5 bases and J lost 1 base. The CDR3 is made up of 20 amino acids. The CDR3 here is CASSGRFPPASGGNTGELFF. The CDR3 DNA reads as TGTGCCAGTAGTGGGCGTTTCCCCCCGGCTAGCGGGGGGAACACCGGGGAGCTGTTTTTT.

This clone was observed a handful of times. This sequence joins TRBV5-6 and TRBJ2-4; D is unresolved. Trimming left V 2 bases short and J 0 bases short, with 12 bases between. The length of the CDR3 is 16 residues. Germline V lookup: CDR1 SGHDT, CDR2 YYEEEE. CDR3 protein: CASSLLTLLAKNIQYF. CDR3 DNA: TGTGCCAGCAGCTTACTAACATTGTTAGCCAAAAACATTCAGTACTTC.

Only a few counts were recorded for this clone. The chain combines TRBV18 with TRBJ2-7, with 7 bases that match TRBD2. CDR3 length: 13 residues. V lost 3 bases to trimming and J lost 4 bases; unmatched junction nucleotides: 3. In germline, CDR1 is KGHSH, CDR2 LQKENI. This CDR3 reads CASSPGLIYEQYV. CDR3 sequence (DNA): TGTGCCAGCTCACCGGGACTAATATACGAGCAGTACGTC.

The V call is TRBV11-2, the J call TRBJ2-7, with 15 bases fitting TRBD2. The CDR3 length is 15 residues. The germline CDR1 and CDR2 sequences are SGHAT and FQNNGV. The J segment lost 3 bases and the V segment lost 6 bases, leaving 3 bases of the junction unmatched. The CDR3 DNA follows: TGTGCCAGCAGGCCGGGACTAGCGGGAGGCTACGAGCAGTACGTC. Translating it yields CASRPGLAGGYEQYV.

This chain uses TRBV24-1 with TRBJ2-2; tentatively, D is TRBD1 (6 bases). The CDR3 sequence is 17 residues long. The V end was cut by 3 bases, the J end by 1 base, with 14 bases between. Germline assignment: CDR1 KGHDR and CDR2 SFDVKD. The DNA of the CDR3 is TGTGCCACCAGTGATCGACAACAGGGATGGAACACCGGGGAGCTGTTTTTT. Amino acids: CATSDRQQGWNTGELFF.

The chain couples TRBV18 to TRBJ2-5; a possible D gene is TRBD1 (6 bases). The germline V and J ends were trimmed by 4 bases and 5 bases, with 14 bases remaining between them. The germline V gene encodes CDR1 KGHSH and CDR2 LQKENI. CDR3 length equals 14 residues. CDR3 coding DNA: TGTGCCAGCTCACGCCTAAGGGGGAAGGAGACCCAGTACTTC. Its translation: CASSRLRGKETQYF.

The gene calls are TRBV27 and TRBJ1-6; D is possibly TRBD1 (6 bases). Trimming stripped 5 bases from V and 10 bases from J, with 12 bases between. From germline, CDR1 is MNHEY and CDR2 SMNVEV (reference sequence). The CDR3 totals 13 residues. This chain's CDR3 is CASSHQQGSPLHF. For the CDR3, the DNA is TGTGCCAGCAGTCATCAACAGGGCTCACCCCTCCACTTT.

V usage is TRBV4-3 and J usage is TRBJ2-7, with TRBD2 identical over 14 bases. Per germline, CDR1 LGHNA and CDR2 YSLEER. The length of the CDR3 is 18 residues. J lost 2 bases, V lost 0 bases, and 6 bases had no gene match. CDR3 bases: TGCGCCAGCAGCCAAGAGGGACTAGCGGGAGAGAGCCCCTACGAGCAGTACGTC. Protein sequence: CASSQEGLAGESPYEQYV.

The CDR3 sequence is CASSEYGTTAYEQYF. DNA for the CDR3: TGTGCCAGCAGTGAATACGGGACTACAGCCTACGAGCAGTACTTC. V and J are TRBV2 and TRBJ2-7; TRBD2 matches 7 bases. CDR3 length: 15 amino acids. From germline, CDR1 is SNHLY and CDR2 FYNNEI. The V gene end was trimmed by 2 bases and the J gene end by 2 bases; junction bases not matched to a gene: 6.

This chain connects TRBV28 to TRBJ1-2, with D possibly matching TRBD1 (6 bases). This CDR3 has 13 amino acids. V lost 5 bases to trimming and J lost 4 bases, with 11 bases between them. CDR1 and CDR2 from the germline V gene are MDHEN and SYDVKM. The CDR3 nucleotides are TGTGCCAGCAGTACAGGGTTTAGCTATGGCTACACCTTC. Amino acid sequence: CASSTGFSYGYTF.

J is TRBJ1-2 and V is TRBV6-6, with 10 bases aligning to TRBD1. V trimming: 5 bases; J trimming: 12 bases; junction bases outside the gene matches: 6. Germline V CDR1 and CDR2: MNHNY, SVGAGI (reference sequence). The length of the CDR3 is 12 residues. The CDR3 sequence: CASSPTGGKNTF. The CDR3 nucleotides read TGTGCCAGCAGTCCGACAGGGGGCAAAAACACCTTC.

The chain's CDR3 is CASSQATGWQETQYF. DNA for the CDR3: TGCGCCAGCAGCCAAGCGACAGGGTGGCAAGAGACCCAGTACTTC. The chain is built from TRBV5-1 and TRBJ2-5, with 7 bases that match TRBD1. CDR1 and CDR2 (germline): SGHRS, YFSETQ. The CDR3 is 15 residues long. V shed 4 bases and J 2 bases; nucleotides not matched to a gene: 8.

This clone has a single count. The chain combines TRBV27 with TRBJ1-5; D is perhaps TRBD1 (5 bases). CDR1 MNHEY and CDR2 SMNVEV come from the germline V gene (reference sequence). V shed 6 bases and J shed 6 bases, with 15 bases lying between them. CDR3 length: 14 residues. CDR3 coding DNA: TGTGCCAGCAGCCTCGCGGGGCGCGGTCAGCCCCAGCATTTT. It translates to CASSLAGRGQPQHF.

J is TRBJ2-7 and V is TRBV30; 7 nucleotides line up with TRBD1. CDR3 length: 14 residues. The germline V gene encodes CDR1 GTSNPN and CDR2 SVGIG (reference sequence). With V trimmed by 5 bases and J by 3 bases, 10 bases remained unmatched. The CDR3 is CAWSETGVVYEQYF. The CDR3 coding sequence is TGTGCCTGGTCTGAAACAGGGGTGGTCTACGAGCAGTACTTC.

The V gene is TRBV27, the J gene TRBJ1-2; the D gene is possibly TRBD1 (5 bases). The V end lost 10 bases, the J end lost 2 bases, and 20 bases lay between the germline ends. The CDR3 contains 15 residues. Germline CDR1 MNHEY, CDR2 SMNVEV (reference sequence). CDR3: CATANRAGPNYGYTF. DNA for the CDR3: TGTGCCACGGCTAACCGGGCGGGGCCGAACTATGGCTACACCTTC.

Concerning this clone: The same CDR3 also results from other DNA sequences found in this sample. The J gene is TRBJ2-3, the V gene TRBV2; D possibly corresponds to TRBD1 (6 bases). The CDR3 loop spans 14 amino acids. Trimming pared 1 base from V and 3 bases from J, leaving 8 bases between. Looked up from germline, CDR1 is SNHLY and CDR2 is FYNNEI. In DNA, the CDR3 is TGTGCCAGCAGTGAAGGCAGGGGAACAGATACGCAGTATTTT. It is translated as CASSEGRGTDTQYF.

V gene TRBV10-3 combines with J gene TRBJ1-1; TRBD1 aligns across 10 bases. The CDR3 covers 14 residues. Losses at the gene ends were 8 bases for V and 6 bases for J; bases not matched to a gene: 9. CDR1 is ENHRY, CDR2 SYGVKD, per germline. The CDR3 DNA reads as TGTGCCATCGCCTCTCCGGGACAGGGGCCTGAAGCTTTCTTT. It yields the protein CAIASPGQGPEAFF.

The chain couples TRBV7-2 to TRBJ2-7, with 8 bases fitting TRBD2. The CDR3 length is 14 residues. The trim removed 5 bases at V and 2 bases at J, leaving 5 bases unmatched. The germline V gene has CDR1 SGHTA and CDR2 FQGNSA. CDR3 region: CASSATSGPYEQYV. In DNA form, the CDR3 reads TGTGCCAGCAGCGCCACTAGCGGACCCTACGAGCAGTACGTC.

The table lists this clone with a count of one. The V gene is TRBV11-2, the J gene TRBJ2-2; 11 bases line up with TRBD2. The CDR3 spans 15 residues. CDR1 is SGHAT and CDR2 is FQNNGV in the germline V gene. J gave up 6 bases and V 5 bases, and 5 bases lay outside the gene matches. The CDR3 loop reads CASSHPGLAAGELFF. The CDR3 DNA reads TGTGCCAGCAGCCACCCGGGACTAGCGGCCGGGGAGCTGTTTTTT.

V gene TRBV5-1 combines with J gene TRBJ1-1, with D uncertain. Germline loops: CDR1 SGHRS, CDR2 YFSETQ. Trimming stripped 5 bases from V and 3 bases from J, with 17 bases between. The CDR3 has 15 amino acids. The CDR3 is CASSSQGSGDTEAFF. CDR3 in DNA: TGCGCCAGCAGTTCGCAAGGATCAGGCGACACTGAAGCTTTCTTT. The entire variable domain, with the rest obtained from reference TRBV5-1 and TRBJ1-1, is as follows: KAGVTQTPRYLIKTRGQQVTLSCSPISGHRSVSWYQQTPGQGLQFLFEYFSETQRNKGNFPGRFSGRQFSNSRSEMNVSTLELGDSALYLCASSSQGSGDTEAFFGQGTRLTVV.

DNA for the CDR3: TGTGCCAGCAGTTCGGGACTTTTTTCCTACGAGCAGTACTTC. It is translated as CASSSGLFSYEQYF. This chain connects TRBV6-2 or TRBV6-3 to TRBJ2-7; D perhaps matches TRBD2 (6 bases). Germline loops: CDR1 MNHEY, CDR2 SVGEGT. Trimming cost V 4 bases and J 1 base, with 11 bases left between them. The CDR3 has 14 residues.

J is TRBJ2-4 and V is TRBV7-2; 7 positions match TRBD2. Germline CDR1 reads SGHTA; CDR2 reads FQGNSA. Germline trimming cut 5 bases from V and 0 bases from J; bases unmatched to any gene: 7. The CDR3 covers 16 residues. CDR3 in amino acids: CASSLSSGQAKNIQYF. CDR3 nucleotides: TGTGCCAGCAGCCTATCTAGCGGACAAGCCAAAAACATTCAGTACTTC.

This clone was seen more than once but under ten times. This sequence joins TRBV18 and TRBJ2-1, with TRBD1 identical over 7 bases. The CDR3 sequence is 14 residues long. After removal of 5 bases from V and 9 bases from J, the junction contained 10 bases not matched to a gene. CDR1 is KGHSH and CDR2 is LQKENI in the germline V gene. The CDR3 is CASSSMGQLGEQFF. CDR3 DNA sequence: TGTGCCAGCTCATCGATGGGACAGCTCGGTGAGCAGTTCTTC.